This TCR beta chain was sequenced during a study of OX40 agonist ivuxolimab in advanced cancers. Assay: immunoSEQ multiplex PCR; the TCRdb copy retains only in-frame clones and omits some. The table shows 100,000 or so clones, with roughly 84% occurring only once. The origin of this receptor is an adult with an advanced solid tumor such as melanoma, head and neck, liver or kidney cancer. Sequences were derived from CD4+ or CD8+ T cells sorted from blood, sampled in a trial of the OX40 agonist ivuxolimab.

In DNA form, the CDR3 reads TGTGCCAGCGGGGATACGCAGTATTTT. It translates to CASGDTQYF. The chain has TRBV9 and TRBJ2-3; D uncertain. From germline, CDR1 is SGDLS and CDR2 YYNGEE. The length of the CDR3 is 9 residues. Trimming shortened V by 7 bases and J by 6 bases, and 3 bases separated the two germline ends.